Listed below are T cell receptor beta chains from one sample, sequenced in a study of T cell changes during pregnancy in multiple sclerosis. Method: immunoSEQ multiplex PCR; TCRdb's copy keeps in-frame clones and lacks some. The repertoire consists of some 77,000 clones, with 89% occurring once and the leading ten covering under 2.5%. The source material was peripheral blood, sampled before pregnancy. The origin of the receptors is a female donor with multiple sclerosis, enrolled in a pregnancy study. Each CDR3 is given with its conserved first and last residue. Where a row states a size, it is once, few, many or the class of an expanded clone; other rows omit it.

size,J,V,CDR3
-,TRBJ1-1,TRBV15,CATSRVGANTEAFF
once,TRBJ1-6,TRBV10-3,CAISLGGADNSPLHF
-,TRBJ2-5,TRBV4-1,CASSQAPTRGEETQYF
-,TRBJ1-2,TRBV12-5,CASGRRGDSYGYTF
once,TRBJ1-4,TRBV5-1,CASSLGWTGDNEKLFF
-,TRBJ1-3,TRBV2,CASSGGTSGNTIYF
-,TRBJ1-2,TRBV4-3,CASSQAMRNYGYTF
once,TRBJ2-3,TRBV6-6,CATLRTDTQYF
once,TRBJ1-1,TRBV9,CASSVDPSRDTEAFF
-,TRBJ1-1,TRBV7-9,CASSLAGFGVEAFF
-,TRBJ2-1,TRBV9,CASSVSRGDPNFSEQFF
-,TRBJ2-1,TRBV18,CASSPGPGYNEQFF
-,TRBJ1-2,TRBV7-8,CASSDGDRVNGYTF
-,TRBJ1-1,TRBV5-5,CASSWTGGGGTEAFF
-,TRBJ1-2,TRBV19,CASSFRGRNYGYTF
-,TRBJ2-2,TRBV7-2,CASSLAGGRSGELFF
few,TRBJ1-5,TRBV28,CASRPVNQPQHF
-,TRBJ1-1,TRBV10-3,CAISPTEKNTEAFF
-,TRBJ1-1,TRBV4-3,CASSQRGQGAGTEAFF
once,TRBJ2-5,TRBV5-4,CASTMGGGAGWETQYF
-,TRBJ2-7,TRBV27,CASSSLQTTGPYEQYF
-,TRBJ1-5,TRBV18,CASSLIPVGENQPQHF
-,TRBJ1-6,TRBV6-5,CASSLRPQEDSPLHF
-,TRBJ1-2,TRBV30,CAWSVFGLAVCYF
-,TRBJ2-6,TRBV2,CASSDISGANVLTF
-,TRBJ1-1,TRBV5-8,CASSLAWGDPEAFF
-,TRBJ2-5,TRBV6-6,CASSFFSGGTETQYF
once,TRBJ1-2,TRBV5-1,CASSFQGEEGYTF
-,TRBJ1-1,TRBV5-1,CASSWGQPMVEAFF
-,TRBJ1-5,TRBV30,CAWSGGGSNQPQHF
-,TRBJ1-1,TRBV7-9,CASSSQVGTEAFF
-,TRBJ2-3,TRBV12-5,CASGLVLDGQTSTDTQYF
-,TRBJ2-7,TRBV5-6,CASSTDRAYEQYF
-,TRBJ1-2,TRBV11-2,CASSFGAGEHYGYTF
-,TRBJ2-2,TRBV18,CASSPVTHLVGKFPGELFF
once,TRBJ1-1,TRBV4-3,CASSRTGGREAFF
-,TRBJ2-1,TRBV7-9,CASSDQAGDSLQFF